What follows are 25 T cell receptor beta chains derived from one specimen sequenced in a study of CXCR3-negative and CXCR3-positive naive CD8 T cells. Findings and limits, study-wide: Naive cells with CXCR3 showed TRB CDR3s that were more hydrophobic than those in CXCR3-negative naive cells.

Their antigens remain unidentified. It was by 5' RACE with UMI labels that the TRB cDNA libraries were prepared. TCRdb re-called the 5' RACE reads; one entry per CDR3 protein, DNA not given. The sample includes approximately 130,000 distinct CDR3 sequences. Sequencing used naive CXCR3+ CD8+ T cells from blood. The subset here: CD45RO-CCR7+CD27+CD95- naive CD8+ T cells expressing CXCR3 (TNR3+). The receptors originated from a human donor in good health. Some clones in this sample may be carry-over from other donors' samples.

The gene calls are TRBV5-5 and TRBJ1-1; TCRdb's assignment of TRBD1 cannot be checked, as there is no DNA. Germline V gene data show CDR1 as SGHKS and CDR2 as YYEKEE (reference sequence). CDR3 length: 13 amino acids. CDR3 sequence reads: CASSSPTENEAFF.

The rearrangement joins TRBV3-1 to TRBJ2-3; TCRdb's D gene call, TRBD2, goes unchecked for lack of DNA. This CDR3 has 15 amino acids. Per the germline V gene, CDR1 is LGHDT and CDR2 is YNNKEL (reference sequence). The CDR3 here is CASSQEGSLTDTQYF.

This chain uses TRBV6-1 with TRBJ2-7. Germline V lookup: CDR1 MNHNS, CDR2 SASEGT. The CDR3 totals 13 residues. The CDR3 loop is CASSDTLTYEQYF.

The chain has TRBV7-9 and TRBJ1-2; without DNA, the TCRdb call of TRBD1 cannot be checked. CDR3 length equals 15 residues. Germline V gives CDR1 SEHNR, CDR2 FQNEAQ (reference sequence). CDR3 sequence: CASSLAVPREDGYTF.

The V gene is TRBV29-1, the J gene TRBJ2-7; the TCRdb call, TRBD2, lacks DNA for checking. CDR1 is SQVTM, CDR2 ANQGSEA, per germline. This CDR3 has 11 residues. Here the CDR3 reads CSVREYYEQYF.

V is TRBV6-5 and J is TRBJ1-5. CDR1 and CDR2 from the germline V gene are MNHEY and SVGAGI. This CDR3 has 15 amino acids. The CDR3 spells CASSPDMNKNQPQHF.

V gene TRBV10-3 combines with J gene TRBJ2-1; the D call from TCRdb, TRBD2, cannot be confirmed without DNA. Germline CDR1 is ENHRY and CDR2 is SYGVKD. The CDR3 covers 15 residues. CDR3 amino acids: CAISETQRVANEQFF.

The CDR3 is CATPGLASDEQFF. This chain connects TRBV12-3 or TRBV12-4 to TRBJ2-1; TCRdb proposes TRBD2, but this gene call is untestable without DNA. This CDR3 has 13 amino acids.

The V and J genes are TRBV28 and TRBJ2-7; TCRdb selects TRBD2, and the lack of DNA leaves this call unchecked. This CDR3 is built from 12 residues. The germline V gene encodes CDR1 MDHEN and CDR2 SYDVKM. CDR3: CASALFVDEQYF.

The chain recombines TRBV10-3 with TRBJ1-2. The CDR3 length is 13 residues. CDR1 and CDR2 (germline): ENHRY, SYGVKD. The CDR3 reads CAIGPSPPGGYTF.

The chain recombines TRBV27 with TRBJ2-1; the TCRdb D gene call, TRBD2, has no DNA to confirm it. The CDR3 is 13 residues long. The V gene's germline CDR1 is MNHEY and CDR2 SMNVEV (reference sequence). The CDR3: CASSLAGPNEQFF.

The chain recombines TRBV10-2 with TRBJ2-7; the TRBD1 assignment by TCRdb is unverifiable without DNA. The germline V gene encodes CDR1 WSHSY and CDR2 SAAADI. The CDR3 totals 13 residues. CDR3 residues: CASKQGSSYEQYF.

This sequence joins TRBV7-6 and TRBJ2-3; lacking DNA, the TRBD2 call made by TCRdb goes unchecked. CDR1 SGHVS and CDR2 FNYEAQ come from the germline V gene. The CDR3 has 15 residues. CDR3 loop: CASSFPAEGTDTQYF. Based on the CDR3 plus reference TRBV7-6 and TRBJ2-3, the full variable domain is GAGVSQSPRYKVTKRGQDVALRCDPISGHVSLYWYRQALGQGPEFLTYFNYEAQQDKSGLPNDRFSAERPEGSISTLTIQRTEQRDSAMYRCASSFPAEGTDTQYFGPGTRLTVL.

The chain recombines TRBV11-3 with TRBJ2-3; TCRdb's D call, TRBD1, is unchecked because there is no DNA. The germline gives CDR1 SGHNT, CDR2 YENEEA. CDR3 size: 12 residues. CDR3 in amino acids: CASSLPGDTQYF. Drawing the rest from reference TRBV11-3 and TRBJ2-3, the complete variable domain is EAGVVQSPRYKIIEKKQPVAFWCNPISGHNTLYWYLQNLGQGPELLIRYENEEAVDDSQLPKDRFSAERLKGVDSTLKIQPAELGDSAVYLCASSLPGDTQYFGPGTRLTVL.

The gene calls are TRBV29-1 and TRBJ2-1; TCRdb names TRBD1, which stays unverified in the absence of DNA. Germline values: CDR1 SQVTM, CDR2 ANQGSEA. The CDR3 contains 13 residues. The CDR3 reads CSGRGGTHNEQFF.

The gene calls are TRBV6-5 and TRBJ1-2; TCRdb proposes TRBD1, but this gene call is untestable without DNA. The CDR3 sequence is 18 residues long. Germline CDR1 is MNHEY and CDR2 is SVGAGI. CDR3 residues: CASSYFPGAGARNYGYTF.

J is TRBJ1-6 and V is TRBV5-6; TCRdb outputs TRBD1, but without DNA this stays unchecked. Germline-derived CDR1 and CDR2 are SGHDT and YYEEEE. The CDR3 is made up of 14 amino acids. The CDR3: CASSPGQLGSPLHF.

This CDR3 reads CSVDGTGEGNEQFF. J is TRBJ2-1 and V is TRBV29-1; without DNA, the TCRdb call of TRBD1 cannot be checked. The CDR3 has 14 residues. The V gene's germline CDR1 is SQVTM and CDR2 ANQGSEA.

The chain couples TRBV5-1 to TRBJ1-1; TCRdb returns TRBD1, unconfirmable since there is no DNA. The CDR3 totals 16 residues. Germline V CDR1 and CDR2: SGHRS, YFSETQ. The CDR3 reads CASSLEITGAGTEAFF.

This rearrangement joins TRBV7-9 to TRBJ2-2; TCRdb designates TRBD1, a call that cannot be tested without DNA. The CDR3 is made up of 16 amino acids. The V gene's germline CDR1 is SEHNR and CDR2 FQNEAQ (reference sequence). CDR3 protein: CASNRQGEDRTGELFF.

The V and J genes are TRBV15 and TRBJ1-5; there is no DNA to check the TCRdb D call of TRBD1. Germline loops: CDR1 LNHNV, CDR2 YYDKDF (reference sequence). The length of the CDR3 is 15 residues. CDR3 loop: CATSRDMGPNQPQHF.

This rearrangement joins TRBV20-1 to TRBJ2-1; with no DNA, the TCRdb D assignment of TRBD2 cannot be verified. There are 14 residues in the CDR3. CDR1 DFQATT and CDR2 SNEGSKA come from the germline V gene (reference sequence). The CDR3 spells CSATGLALSDEQFF.

The CDR3 spells CASSLGGGPGGELFF. The chain combines TRBV7-9 with TRBJ2-2; absent DNA, TCRdb's TRBD1 call cannot be checked. The CDR3 is 15 residues long. The germline V gene has CDR1 SEHNR and CDR2 FQNEAQ (reference sequence).

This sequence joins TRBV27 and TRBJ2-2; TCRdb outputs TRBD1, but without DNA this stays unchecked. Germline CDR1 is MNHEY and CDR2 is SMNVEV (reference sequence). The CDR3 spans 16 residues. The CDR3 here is CASSLWAGVPTGELFF.

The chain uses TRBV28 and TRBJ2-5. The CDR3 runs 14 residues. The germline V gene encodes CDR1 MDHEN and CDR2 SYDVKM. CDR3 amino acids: CASSLMNWGKTQYF.